The rows below give T cell receptor beta chains drawn from one sample of a study of blood T cells in healthy people across ages. MiXCR was run by TCRdb on the 5' RACE reads, yielding one entry per CDR3 protein. The sample includes some 780,000 distinct CDR3 sequences, 45% to 70% seen only once; the top ten take roughly 24%. Sequences were obtained from blood. The receptors were sampled from a man in his forties in good health. Both conserved end residues are part of each CDR3. Each record gives: V gene, D gene, clone size, J gene, CDR3 DNA, CDR3 protein. D genes are given only for firm matches. Only part of the rows carry a size: once, few, many, or a class if the clone is expanded.

TRBV25-1,NA,once,TRBJ2-2,TGTGCCAGCACGGCAGCTCCGAACACCGGGGAGCTGTTTTTT,CASTAAPNTGELFF
TRBV29-1,NA,few,TRBJ2-5,TGCAGCGTTGAAACTCGCCTGGTTAAAGAGACCCAGTACTTC,CSVETRLVKETQYF
TRBV5-1,TRBD1,NA,TRBJ1-3,TGCGCCAGCAGCTGGGACAGGGGGCAAGGAAACACCATATATTTT,CASSWDRGQGNTIYF
TRBV20-1,NA,NA,TRBJ2-7,TGCAGTGTTCTAAATCTAGCAGGAAGCTCCTACGAGCAGTACTTC,CSVLNLAGSSYEQYF
TRBV20-1,TRBD1,NA,TRBJ1-6,TGCAGTGTCCTTAGCGGGACAGGGGAGAGTTCACCCCTCCACTTT,CSVLSGTGESSPLHF
TRBV7-2,TRBD1,NA,TRBJ2-4,TGTGCCAGCAGCTTAGAGTCGGGGGGGACAGGGGAGCAGTACTTC,CASSLESGGTGEQYF
TRBV20-1,NA,NA,TRBJ1-5,TGCAGTGCGCAGATATCCTCCTTTAATCAGCCCCAGCATTTT,CSAQISSFNQPQHF
TRBV4-3,NA,NA,TRBJ2-3,TGCGCCAGCAGCCAAGAATGGGGCGCAGATACGCAGTATTTT,CASSQEWGADTQYF
TRBV28,TRBD2,few,TRBJ2-4,TGTGCCAGCAGTTTCCGCACTAGCGGGAGAAATAACATTCAGTACTTC,CASSFRTSGRNNIQYF
TRBV5-1,NA,NA,TRBJ2-6,TGCGCCAGCAGGAGGGACGGAAACTCTGGGGCCAACGTCCTGACTTTC,CASRRDGNSGANVLTF
TRBV10-3,NA,NA,TRBJ2-7,TGTGCCATCAGTGAATACGGCTCCTACGAGCAGTACTTC,CAISEYGSYEQYF
TRBV29-1,TRBD2,many,TRBJ2-3,TGCAGCGCCTCGACTAGCGGGAGCACAGATACGCAGTATTTT,CSASTSGSTDTQYF
TRBV28,NA,NA,TRBJ2-7,TGTGCCAGTTTAGACGGGGCGTCCTACGAGCAGTACTTC,CASLDGASYEQYF
TRBV24-1,NA,few,TRBJ2-5,TGTGCCACCAGTGACCGTCATTCTAGCGACTCGTACCAAGAGACCCAGTACTTC,CATSDRHSSDSYQETQYF
TRBV6-5,TRBD2,few,TRBJ2-1,TGTGCCAGCAGTTACCACACGCGCGGGAGGGCCAATGAGCAGTTCTTC,CASSYHTRGRANEQFF
TRBV29-1,NA,NA,TRBJ2-1,TGCAGCGTTGTTGAGGGGGGCTACAATGAGCAGTTCTTC,CSVVEGGYNEQFF
TRBV12-3/TRBV12-4,NA,few,TRBJ2-2,TGTGCCAGCGAGGAGGAGGGGCGAGGGGCCGGGGAGCTGTTTTTT,CASEEEGRGAGELFF
TRBV28,NA,NA,TRBJ1-4,TGTGCCAGCAGTTTATCAGCTCGGACTGAAAAACTGTTTTTT,CASSLSARTEKLFF
TRBV28,TRBD2,NA,TRBJ2-7,TGTGCCAGCAGTTTTACTTCGGGACTAGCGGAGTCTGAGCAGTACTTC,CASSFTSGLAESEQYF
TRBV6-2/TRBV6-3,TRBD2,NA,TRBJ2-4,TGTGCCACACGGCGGGCAGCGGGACCTAAAAACATTCAGTACTTC,CATRRAAGPKNIQYF
TRBV7-9,NA,NA,TRBJ2-1,TGTGCCAGCAGCTTAGGTAGGGTACAGTTCTTC,CASSLGRVQFF
TRBV20-1,NA,NA,TRBJ2-1,TGCAGTGGGGCAGGATTAGAGACCTACTCCTACAATGAGCAGTTCTTC,CSGAGLETYSYNEQFF
TRBV5-1,NA,NA,TRBJ2-1,TGCGCCAGCAGCTTGGGTCTTGGGTCCAATGAGCAGTTCTTC,CASSLGLGSNEQFF
TRBV29-1,NA,NA,TRBJ2-2,TGCAGCGTCGGTCTGGGAAAGAACACCGGGGAGCTGTTTTTT,CSVGLGKNTGELFF
TRBV24-1,TRBD2,NA,TRBJ2-5,TGTGCCACCAGGCCTACTAGCGACAATGAGCAGTACTTC,CATRPTSDNEQYF
TRBV27,NA,NA,TRBJ1-5,TGTGCCAGCAGCCCGTCGGGGTTTCAGCCCCAGCATTTT,CASSPSGFQPQHF
TRBV5-1,NA,NA,TRBJ2-3,TGCGCCAGCACCCGCGGAGGGGTGGATACGCAGTATTTT,CASTRGGVDTQYF
TRBV28,NA,NA,TRBJ2-7,TGTGCCAACAGGTCGAACTACGAGCAGTACTTC,CANRSNYEQYF
TRBV20-1,TRBD1,NA,TRBJ2-1,TGCAGTGCTAGGGGACAGTCATACAATGAGCAGTTCTTC,CSARGQSYNEQFF
TRBV7-3,TRBD2,few,TRBJ2-3,TGTGCCAGCAGCTTAAATCTAGCGGGGACCACAGATACGCAGTATTTT,CASSLNLAGTTDTQYF
TRBV12-3/TRBV12-4,NA,NA,TRBJ2-3,TGTGCCAGCAGTTTTATGCGGAGAATTAGCGCAGATGCGCAGTATTTT,CASSFMRRISADAQYF
TRBV21-1,NA,NA,TRBJ2-1,TGTGCCAGCGGATTTACAGGCTACGATGAGCAGTTCTTC,CASGFTGYDEQFF
TRBV7-2,NA,NA,TRBJ2-2,TGTGCCAGCAGCTTAATGTGGAGGGAGTTCACCGGGGAGCTGTTTTTT,CASSLMWREFTGELFF
TRBV12-3/TRBV12-4,NA,NA,TRBJ1-5,TGTGCCAGCAGTTCGAGACGGTACAATCAGCCCCAGCATTTT,CASSSRRYNQPQHF
TRBV10-3,NA,few,TRBJ2-5,TGTGCCATCAGTCGGGGCAGCCCCGGGCAAGAGACCCAGTACTTC,CAISRGSPGQETQYF
TRBV9,NA,NA,TRBJ2-5,TGTGCCAGCAGCGTAGCAAGGGGGGAGACCCAGTACTTC,CASSVARGETQYF
TRBV7-2,NA,NA,TRBJ2-7,TGTGCCAGCAACTTTCTCCAGGGGTCAAGCGAGCAGTACTTC,CASNFLQGSSEQYF
TRBV3-1,TRBD1,NA,TRBJ2-3,TGTGCCAGCAGCCATGGGACTCGAGGACAGGGAGAAACGCAGTATTTT,CASSHGTRGQGETQYF
TRBV28,TRBD1,NA,TRBJ2-7,TGTGCCAGCAGCACCCGGGACAGGGCCGAGCAGTACTTC,CASSTRDRAEQYF
TRBV28,TRBD2,NA,TRBJ2-5,TGTGCCAGCAGTTTCCCCCTACACCAGCGGGAGGGCCTGGGAGAGACCCAGTACTTC,CASSFPLHQREGLGETQYF
TRBV7-6,TRBD2,NA,TRBJ2-3,TGTGCCAGCAGCTTAGCCCGGTTACGGACTAGAGCCACAGATACGCAGTATTTT,CASSLARLRTRATDTQYF
TRBV7-2,TRBD2,NA,TRBJ2-1,TGTGCCAGCAGCTTCCCCGGGACTAGATCCTACAATGAGCAGTTCTTC,CASSFPGTRSYNEQFF
TRBV4-1,NA,NA,TRBJ1-5,TGCGCCAGCAGCCTTCGGAACAGCGCTAATCAGCCCCAGCATTTT,CASSLRNSANQPQHF
TRBV20-1,TRBD1,once,TRBJ2-5,TGCAGTGCCCTCCGCCGACAGGGGGGCGAGACCCAGTACTTC,CSALRRQGGETQYF
TRBV27,NA,NA,TRBJ2-3,TGTGCCAGCAGTACGGTACCTAGGACAGATACGCAGTATTTT,CASSTVPRTDTQYF
TRBV7-2,NA,NA,TRBJ2-3,TGTGCCAGCAGCACAATTCGAGGGTTTAACACAGATACGCAGTATTTT,CASSTIRGFNTDTQYF
TRBV19,NA,NA,TRBJ1-2,TGTGCCAGTAGTATATGGGGATTCGATGGCTACACCTTC,CASSIWGFDGYTF
TRBV29-1,NA,NA,TRBJ2-5,TGCAGCGTTGTTCTGGCAGCCCCTAAAGGTGTCGAATTCCAAGAGACCCAGTACTTC,CSVVLAAPKGVEFQETQYF
TRBV7-2,NA,few,TRBJ2-5,TGTGCCAGCAGTCTAGGTCCCCGACAGACCCAAGAGACCCAGTACTTC,CASSLGPRQTQETQYF
TRBV20-1,TRBD1,few,TRBJ2-5,TGCAGTGCTAGAGTCTTAACGGGACAGAAAGAGACCCAGTACTTC,CSARVLTGQKETQYF
TRBV7-2,TRBD2,few,TRBJ2-5,TGTGCCAGCAGCCCCCTAGCGGGGGGGCCTTGGGAGACCCAGTACTTC,CASSPLAGGPWETQYF
TRBV2,TRBD1,NA,TRBJ2-4,TGTGCCAGCAGTGATCGGGGACAGGACCGAAACATTCAGTACTTC,CASSDRGQDRNIQYF
TRBV21-1,NA,NA,TRBJ1-4,TGTGCCAGCAGCGGGGGATCAACTAATGAAAAACTGTTTTTT,CASSGGSTNEKLFF
TRBV20-1,NA,NA,TRBJ1-2,TGCAGTCTTAGTGCCCACTATGGCTACACCTTC,CSLSAHYGYTF
TRBV7-6,NA,few,TRBJ2-6,TGTGCCAGCAGCTTACATGGTCTGACAACTGGGGCCAACGTCCTGACTTTC,CASSLHGLTTGANVLTF